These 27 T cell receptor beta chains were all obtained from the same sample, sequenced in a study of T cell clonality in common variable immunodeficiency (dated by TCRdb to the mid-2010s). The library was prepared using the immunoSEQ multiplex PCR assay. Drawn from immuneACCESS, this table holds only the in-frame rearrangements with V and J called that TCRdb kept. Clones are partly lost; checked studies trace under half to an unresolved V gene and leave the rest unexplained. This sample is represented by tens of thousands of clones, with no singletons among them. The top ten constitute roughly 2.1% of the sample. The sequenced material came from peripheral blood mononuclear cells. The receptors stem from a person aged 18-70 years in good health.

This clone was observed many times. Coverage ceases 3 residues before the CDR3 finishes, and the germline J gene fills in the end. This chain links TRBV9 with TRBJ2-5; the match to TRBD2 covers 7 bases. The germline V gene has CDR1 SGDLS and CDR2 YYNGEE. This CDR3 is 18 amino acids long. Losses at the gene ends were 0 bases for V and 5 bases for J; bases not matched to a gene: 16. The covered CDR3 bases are TGTGCCAGCAGCGTAGCGGATGTAGGGCACTACGGGGGGGAGACC. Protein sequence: CASSVADVGHYGGET. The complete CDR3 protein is CASSVADVGHYGGETQYF.

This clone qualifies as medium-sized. Partial CDR3 DNA: TGCAGTGCTGGGGGGTATACTAGCGGGAGTACAGATACG. This codes for CSAGGYTSGSTDT. The entire CDR3 reads CSAGGYTSGSTDTQYF. This sequence joins TRBV20-1 and TRBJ2-3, with TRBD2 matching over 11 bases. The DNA ends 3 residues before the CDR3 does, and the rest of the CDR3 is filled in from the germline J gene. The CDR3 length is 16 residues. V was clipped by 5 bases and J by 3 bases; unmatched bases: 10. Germline V lookup: CDR1 DFQATT, CDR2 SNEGSKA (reference sequence).

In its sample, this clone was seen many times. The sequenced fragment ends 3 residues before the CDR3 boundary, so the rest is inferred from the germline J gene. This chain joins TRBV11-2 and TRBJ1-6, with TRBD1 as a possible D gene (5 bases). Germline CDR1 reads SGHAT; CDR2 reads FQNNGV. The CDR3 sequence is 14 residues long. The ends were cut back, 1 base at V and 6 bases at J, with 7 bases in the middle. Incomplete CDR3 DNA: TGTGCCAGCAGCTTAGCCAGGGTTAATTCACCC. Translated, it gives CASSLARVNSP. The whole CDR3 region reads CASSLARVNSPLHF.

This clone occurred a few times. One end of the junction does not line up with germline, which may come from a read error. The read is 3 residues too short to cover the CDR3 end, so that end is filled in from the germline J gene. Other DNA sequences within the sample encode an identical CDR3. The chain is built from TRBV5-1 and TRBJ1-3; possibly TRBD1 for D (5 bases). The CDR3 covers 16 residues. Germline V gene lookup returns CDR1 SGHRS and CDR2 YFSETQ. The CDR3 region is CASSTTTVGSGNTIYF. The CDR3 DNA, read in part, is TGCGCCAGCAGCACCACGACAGTTGGCTCTGGAAACACG.

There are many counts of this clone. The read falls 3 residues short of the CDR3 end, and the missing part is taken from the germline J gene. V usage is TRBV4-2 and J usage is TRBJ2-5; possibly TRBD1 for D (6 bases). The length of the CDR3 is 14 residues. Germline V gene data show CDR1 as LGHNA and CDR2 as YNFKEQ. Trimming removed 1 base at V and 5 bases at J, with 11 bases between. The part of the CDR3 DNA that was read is TGTGCCAGCAGCCAAGTCTCAGGGGTGGAGACC. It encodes CASSQVSGVET. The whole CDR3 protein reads CASSQVSGVETQYF.

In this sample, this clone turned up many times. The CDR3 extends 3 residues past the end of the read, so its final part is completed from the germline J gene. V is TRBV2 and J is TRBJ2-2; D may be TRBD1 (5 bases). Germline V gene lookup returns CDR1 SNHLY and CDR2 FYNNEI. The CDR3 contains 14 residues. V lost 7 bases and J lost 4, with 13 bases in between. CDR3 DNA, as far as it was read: TGTGCCAGCATGTCGGACATCACCACCGGGGAG. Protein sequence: CASMSDITTGE. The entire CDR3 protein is CASMSDITTGELFF.

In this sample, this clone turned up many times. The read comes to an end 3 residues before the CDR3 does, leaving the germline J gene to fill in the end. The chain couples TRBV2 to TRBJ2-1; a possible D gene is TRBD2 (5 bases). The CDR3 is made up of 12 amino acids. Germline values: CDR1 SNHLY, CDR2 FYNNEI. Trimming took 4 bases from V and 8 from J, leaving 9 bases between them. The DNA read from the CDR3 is TGTGCCAGCAGTGTTAGCGCCCATGAG. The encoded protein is CASSVSAHE. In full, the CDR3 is CASSVSAHEQFF.

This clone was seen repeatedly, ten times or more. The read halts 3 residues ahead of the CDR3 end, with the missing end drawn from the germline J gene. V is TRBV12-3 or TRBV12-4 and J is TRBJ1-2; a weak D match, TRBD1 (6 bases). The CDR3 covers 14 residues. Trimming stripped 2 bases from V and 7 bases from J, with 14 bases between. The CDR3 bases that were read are TGTGCCAGCAGTTTAAGGGCCTCCAGGGGTGGC. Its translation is CASSLRASRGG. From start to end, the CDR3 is CASSLRASRGGYTF.

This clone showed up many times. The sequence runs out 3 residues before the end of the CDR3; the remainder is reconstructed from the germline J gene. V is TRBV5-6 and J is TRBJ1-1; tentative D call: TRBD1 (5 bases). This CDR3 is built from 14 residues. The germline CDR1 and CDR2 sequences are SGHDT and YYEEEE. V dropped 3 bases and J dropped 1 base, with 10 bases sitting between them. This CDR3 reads CASSYVTGNTEAFF. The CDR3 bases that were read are TGTGCCAGCAGCTACGTAACAGGGAACACTGAA.

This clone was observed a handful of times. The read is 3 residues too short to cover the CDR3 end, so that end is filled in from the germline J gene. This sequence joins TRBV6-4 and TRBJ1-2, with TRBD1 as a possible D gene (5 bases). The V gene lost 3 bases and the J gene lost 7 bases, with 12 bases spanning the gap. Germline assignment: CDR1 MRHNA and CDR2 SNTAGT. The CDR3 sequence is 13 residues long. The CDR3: CASSEGQGSGYTF. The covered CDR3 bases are TGTGCCAGCAGTGAGGGGCAGGGATCTGGC.

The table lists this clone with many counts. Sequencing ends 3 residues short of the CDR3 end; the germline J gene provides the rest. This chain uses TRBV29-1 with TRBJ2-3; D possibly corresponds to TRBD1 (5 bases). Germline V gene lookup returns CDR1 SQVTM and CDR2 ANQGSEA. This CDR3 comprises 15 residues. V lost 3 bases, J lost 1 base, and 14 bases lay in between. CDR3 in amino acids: CSVESPRAGTDTQYF. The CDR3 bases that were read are TGCAGCGTTGAGTCCCCCAGGGCTGGCACAGATACG.

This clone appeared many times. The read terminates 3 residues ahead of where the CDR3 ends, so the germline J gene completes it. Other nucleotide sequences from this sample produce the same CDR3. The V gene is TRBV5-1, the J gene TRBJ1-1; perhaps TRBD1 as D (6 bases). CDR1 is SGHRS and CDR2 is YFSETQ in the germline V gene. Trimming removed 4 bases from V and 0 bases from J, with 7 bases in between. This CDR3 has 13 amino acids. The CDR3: CASSPGVNTEAFF. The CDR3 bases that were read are TGCGCCAGCAGCCCAGGGGTGAACACTGAA.

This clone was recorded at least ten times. The sequenced part of the CDR3 DNA is TGTGCCAGCAGCCAAGGGACTACGACGGAGACC. Its translation: CASSQGTTTET. The full CDR3 protein reads CASSQGTTTETQYF. The rearrangement joins TRBV7-3 to TRBJ2-5; 7 nucleotides match TRBD2. Read sequence stops 3 residues before the CDR3 end, and the germline J gene provides the missing end. Germline V lookup: CDR1 SGHTA, CDR2 FQGTGA. This CDR3 has 14 amino acids. The V gene end was trimmed by 5 bases and the J gene end by 5 bases; junction bases not matched to a gene: 8.

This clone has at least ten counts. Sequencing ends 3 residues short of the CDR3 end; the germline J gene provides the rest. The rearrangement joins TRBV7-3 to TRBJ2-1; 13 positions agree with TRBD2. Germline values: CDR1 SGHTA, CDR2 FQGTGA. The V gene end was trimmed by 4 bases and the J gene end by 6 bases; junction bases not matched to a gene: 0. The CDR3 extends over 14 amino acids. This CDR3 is CASSWTSGGNEQFF. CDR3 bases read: TGTGCCAGCAGCTGGACTAGCGGGGGCAATGAG.

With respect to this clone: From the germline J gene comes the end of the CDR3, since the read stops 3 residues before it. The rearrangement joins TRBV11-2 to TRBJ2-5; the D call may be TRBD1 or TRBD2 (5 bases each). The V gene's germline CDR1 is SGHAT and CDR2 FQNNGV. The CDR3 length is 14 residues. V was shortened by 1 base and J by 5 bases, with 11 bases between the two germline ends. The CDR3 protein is CASSLAGEGETQYF. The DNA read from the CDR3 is TGTGCCAGCAGCTTAGCAGGCGAGGGGGAGACC.

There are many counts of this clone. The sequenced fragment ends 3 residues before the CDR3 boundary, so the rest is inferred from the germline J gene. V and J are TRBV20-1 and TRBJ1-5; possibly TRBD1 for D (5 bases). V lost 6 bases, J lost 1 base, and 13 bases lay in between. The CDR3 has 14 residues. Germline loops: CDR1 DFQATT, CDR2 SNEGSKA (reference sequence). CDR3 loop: CSARREGSNQPQHF. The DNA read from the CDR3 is TGCAGTGCCCGGAGGGAGGGGAGCAATCAGCCC.

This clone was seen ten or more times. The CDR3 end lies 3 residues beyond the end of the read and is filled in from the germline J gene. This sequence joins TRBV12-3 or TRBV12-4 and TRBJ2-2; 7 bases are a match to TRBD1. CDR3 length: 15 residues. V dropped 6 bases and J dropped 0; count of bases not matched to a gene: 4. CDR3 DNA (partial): TGTGCCAGCAGCCACAGGGGATCGAACACCGGGGAG. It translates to CASSHRGSNTGE. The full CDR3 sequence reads CASSHRGSNTGELFF.

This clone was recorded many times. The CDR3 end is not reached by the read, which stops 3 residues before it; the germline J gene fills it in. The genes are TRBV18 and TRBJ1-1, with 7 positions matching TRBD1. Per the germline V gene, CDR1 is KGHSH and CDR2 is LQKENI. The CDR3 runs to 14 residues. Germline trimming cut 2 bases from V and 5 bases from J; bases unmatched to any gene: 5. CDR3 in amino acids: CASSPTQGETEAFF. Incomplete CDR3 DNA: TGTGCCAGCTCACCAACCCAGGGGGAGACTGAA.

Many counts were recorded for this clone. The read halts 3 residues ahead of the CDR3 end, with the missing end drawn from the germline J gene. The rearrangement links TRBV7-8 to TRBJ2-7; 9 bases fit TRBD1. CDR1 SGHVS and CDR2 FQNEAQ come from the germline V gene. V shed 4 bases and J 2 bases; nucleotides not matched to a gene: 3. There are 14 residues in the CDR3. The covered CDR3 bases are TGTGCCAGCAGCTCAACAGGGGGCCCCTACGAG. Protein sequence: CASSSTGGPYE. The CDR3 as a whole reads CASSSTGGPYEQYF. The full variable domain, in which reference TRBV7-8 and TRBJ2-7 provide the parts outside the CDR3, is GAGVSQSPRYKVAKRGQDVALRCDPISGHVSLFWYQQALGQGPEFLTYFQNEAQLDKSGLPSDRFFAERPEGSVSTLKIQRTQQEDSAVYLCASSSTGGPYEQYFGPGTRLTVT.

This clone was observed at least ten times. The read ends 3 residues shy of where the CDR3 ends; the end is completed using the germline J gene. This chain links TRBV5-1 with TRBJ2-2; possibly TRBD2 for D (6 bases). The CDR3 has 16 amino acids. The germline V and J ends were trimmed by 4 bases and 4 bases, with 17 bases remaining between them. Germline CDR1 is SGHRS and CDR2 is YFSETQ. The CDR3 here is CASSGRLTRGTGELFF. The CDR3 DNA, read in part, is TGCGCCAGCAGCGGGAGACTAACGCGGGGCACCGGGGAG.

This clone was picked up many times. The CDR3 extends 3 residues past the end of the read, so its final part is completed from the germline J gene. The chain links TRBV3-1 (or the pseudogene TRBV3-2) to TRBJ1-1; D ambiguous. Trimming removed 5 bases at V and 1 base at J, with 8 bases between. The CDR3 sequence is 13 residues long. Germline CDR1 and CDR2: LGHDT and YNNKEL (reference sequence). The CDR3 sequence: CASSTTKNTEAFF. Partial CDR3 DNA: TGTGCCAGCAGCACAACAAAGAACACTGAA.

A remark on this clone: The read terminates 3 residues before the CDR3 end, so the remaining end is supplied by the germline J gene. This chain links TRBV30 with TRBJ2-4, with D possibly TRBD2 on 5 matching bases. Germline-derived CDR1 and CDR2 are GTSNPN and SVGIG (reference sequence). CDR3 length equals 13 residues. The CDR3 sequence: CAWSTGSTNGQYF. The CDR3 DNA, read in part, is TGTGCCTGGAGTACGGGGTCTACAAATGGT.

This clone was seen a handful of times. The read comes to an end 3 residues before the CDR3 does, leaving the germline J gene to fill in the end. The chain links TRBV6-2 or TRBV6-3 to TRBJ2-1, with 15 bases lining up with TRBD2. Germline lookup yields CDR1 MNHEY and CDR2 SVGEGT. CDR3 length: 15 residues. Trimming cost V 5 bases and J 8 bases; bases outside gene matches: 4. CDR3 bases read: TGTGCCAGCAGTCGGACTAGCGGGGGGGGTTATGAG. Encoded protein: CASSRTSGGGYE. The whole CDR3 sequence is CASSRTSGGGYEQFF.

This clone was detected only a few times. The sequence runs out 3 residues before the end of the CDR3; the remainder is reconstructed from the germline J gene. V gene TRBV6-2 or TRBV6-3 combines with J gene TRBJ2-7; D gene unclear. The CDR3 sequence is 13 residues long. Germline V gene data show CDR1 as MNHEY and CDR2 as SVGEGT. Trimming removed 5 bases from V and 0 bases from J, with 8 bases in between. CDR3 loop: CASSDTFSYEQYF. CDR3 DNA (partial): TGTGCCAGCAGTGACACCTTCTCCTACGAG.

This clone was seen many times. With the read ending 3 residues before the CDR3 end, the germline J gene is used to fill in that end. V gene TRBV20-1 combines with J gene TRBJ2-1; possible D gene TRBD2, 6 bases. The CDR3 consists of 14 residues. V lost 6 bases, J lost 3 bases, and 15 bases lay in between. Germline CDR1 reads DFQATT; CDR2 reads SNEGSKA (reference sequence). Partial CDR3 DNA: TGCAGTGCGGATATTGGAGCGGGCTACAATGAG. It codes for CSADIGAGYNE. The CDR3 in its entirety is CSADIGAGYNEQFF.

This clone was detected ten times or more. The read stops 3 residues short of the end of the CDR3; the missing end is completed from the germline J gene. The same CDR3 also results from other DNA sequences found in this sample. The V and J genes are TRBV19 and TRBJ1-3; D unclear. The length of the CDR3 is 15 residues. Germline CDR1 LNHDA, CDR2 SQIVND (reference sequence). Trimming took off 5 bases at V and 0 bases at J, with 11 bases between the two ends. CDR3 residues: CASSYSSVSGNTIYF. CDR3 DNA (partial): TGTGCCAGTAGTTACAGTTCCGTCTCTGGAAACACC.

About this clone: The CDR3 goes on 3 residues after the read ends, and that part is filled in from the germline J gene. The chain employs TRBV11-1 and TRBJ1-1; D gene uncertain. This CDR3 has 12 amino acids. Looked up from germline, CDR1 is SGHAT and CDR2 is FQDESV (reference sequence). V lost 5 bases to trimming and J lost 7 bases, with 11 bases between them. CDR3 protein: CASSHLPGEAFF. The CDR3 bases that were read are TGTGCCAGCAGCCACCTCCCCGGTGAA.